A selection of T cell receptor beta chains follows, all from one sample in a study of human T cells and chemical hapten exposure. TCRdb passed the RACE reads through MiXCR, listing each CDR3 protein once. The sample lists roughly 100,000 distinct CDR3 sequences; roughly a tenth were seen once. This material consisted of whole blood, taken in connection with sensitization to the hapten diphenylcyclopropenone (DPC). These receptors were collected from a woman aged 55 to 70 with alopecia areata. Some clones in this sample may be carry-over from other donors' samples. Both conserved end residues are part of each CDR3. A D gene is named only where the DNA matches it firmly. Rows give clone size only sometimes, using once, few, many, or a class for an expanded clone.

V gene: TRBV6-1; D gene: -; J gene: TRBJ2-7; clone size: few; CDR3 protein: CASSTQQGASYEQYF; CDR3 DNA: TGTGCCAGCAGTACCCAACAGGGCGCTTCCTACGAGCAGTACTTC
V gene: TRBV6-5; D gene: -; J gene: TRBJ2-3; clone size: -; CDR3 protein: CASRRRISTDTQYF; CDR3 DNA: TGTGCCAGCAGGAGACGGATTAGCACAGATACGCAGTATTTT
V gene: TRBV6-5; D gene: -; J gene: TRBJ2-7; clone size: many; CDR3 protein: CASSYSRQSSSYEQYF; CDR3 DNA: TGTGCCAGCAGTTACTCCAGACAGTCGAGCTCCTACGAGCAGTACTTC
V gene: TRBV7-9; D gene: -; J gene: TRBJ2-5; clone size: -; CDR3 protein: CASSIEGRRVRGETQYF; CDR3 DNA: TGTGCCAGCAGCATAGAGGGACGTCGGGTCAGAGGGGAGACCCAGTACTTC
V gene: TRBV29-1; D gene: TRBD2; J gene: TRBJ2-3; clone size: few; CDR3 protein: CSVEDPGLAGSTDTQYF; CDR3 DNA: TGCAGCGTTGAAGATCCGGGACTAGCGGGGTCCACAGATACGCAGTATTTT
V gene: TRBV7-2; D gene: -; J gene: TRBJ1-2; clone size: many; CDR3 protein: CASSLRGREDGYTF; CDR3 DNA: TGTGCCAGCAGCTTACGAGGCAGGGAGGATGGCTACACCTTC
V gene: TRBV24-1; D gene: -; J gene: TRBJ2-1; clone size: -; CDR3 protein: CATSDLGDDNEQFF; CDR3 DNA: TGTGCCACCAGTGATTTGGGGGATGACAATGAGCAGTTCTTC
V gene: TRBV11-2; D gene: -; J gene: TRBJ1-5; clone size: many; CDR3 protein: CASSLGGQFNQPQHF; CDR3 DNA: TGTGCCAGCAGCTTAGGAGGCCAGTTTAATCAGCCCCAGCATTTT
V gene: TRBV5-1; D gene: -; J gene: TRBJ1-2; clone size: many; CDR3 protein: CASSLETGRGYGYTF; CDR3 DNA: TGCGCCAGCAGCTTGGAGACAGGAAGAGGCTATGGCTACACCTTC
V gene: TRBV5-1; D gene: -; J gene: TRBJ1-5; clone size: many; CDR3 protein: CASSLDDYSNQPQHF; CDR3 DNA: TGCGCCAGCAGCTTGGATGACTATAGCAATCAGCCCCAGCATTTT
V gene: TRBV5-1; D gene: -; J gene: TRBJ2-1; clone size: many; CDR3 protein: CASSLARGPGSSYNEQFF; CDR3 DNA: TGCGCCAGCAGCTTGGCCCGCGGCCCCGGTAGCTCCTACAATGAGCAGTTCTTC
V gene: TRBV11-2; D gene: TRBD1; J gene: TRBJ2-7; clone size: -; CDR3 protein: CASSSLDRGPLEQYF; CDR3 DNA: TGTGCCAGCAGCTCGCTCGACAGGGGGCCCCTCGAGCAGTACTTC
V gene: TRBV9; D gene: -; J gene: TRBJ1-1; clone size: few; CDR3 protein: CASSARTYDTEAFF; CDR3 DNA: TGTGCCAGCAGCGCACGGACGTACGACACCGAAGCTTTCTTT
V gene: TRBV7-2; D gene: -; J gene: TRBJ2-1; clone size: many; CDR3 protein: CASSLMVEQFF; CDR3 DNA: TGTGCCAGCAGCTTAATGGTGGAGCAGTTCTTC
V gene: TRBV18; D gene: -; J gene: TRBJ2-3; clone size: -; CDR3 protein: CASSPPGEDTQYF; CDR3 DNA: TGTGCCAGCTCACCACCGGGGGAAGATACGCAGTATTTT
V gene: TRBV12-3/TRBV12-4; D gene: -; J gene: TRBJ1-2; clone size: few; CDR3 protein: CASSLGHGYGYTF; CDR3 DNA: TGTGCCAGCAGCCTCGGACATGGGTATGGCTACACCTTC
V gene: TRBV4-1; D gene: TRBD1; J gene: TRBJ2-7; clone size: many; CDR3 protein: CASSPRTGASSYEQYF; CDR3 DNA: TGCGCCAGCAGCCCACGTACAGGGGCCAGCTCCTACGAGCAGTACTTC
V gene: TRBV6-5; D gene: -; J gene: TRBJ2-7; clone size: -; CDR3 protein: CASSYGTVTYEQYF; CDR3 DNA: TGTGCCAGCAGTTACGGGACGGTTACCTACGAGCAGTACTTC
V gene: TRBV10-3; D gene: -; J gene: TRBJ2-3; clone size: few; CDR3 protein: CAITRSQSTDTQYF; CDR3 DNA: TGTGCCATCACTCGGAGCCAGTCCACAGATACGCAGTATTTT
V gene: TRBV5-1; D gene: -; J gene: TRBJ1-1; clone size: few; CDR3 protein: CASSLSGGDRNTEAFF; CDR3 DNA: TGCGCCAGCAGCTTGTCGGGAGGGGACCGGAACACTGAAGCTTTCTTT
V gene: TRBV3-1; D gene: TRBD2; J gene: TRBJ2-5; clone size: few; CDR3 protein: CASSQDALAGVTQYF; CDR3 DNA: TGTGCCAGCAGCCAAGACGCGCTAGCGGGGGTGACCCAGTACTTC
V gene: TRBV6-5; D gene: -; J gene: TRBJ2-1; clone size: -; CDR3 protein: CASSPLSGSALGQFF; CDR3 DNA: TGTGCCAGCAGTCCACTGAGCGGTAGCGCCTTAGGGCAGTTCTTC
V gene: TRBV19; D gene: -; J gene: TRBJ2-5; clone size: -; CDR3 protein: CASSRAGSSETQYF; CDR3 DNA: TGTGCCAGTAGTCGGGCAGGGTCTTCGGAGACCCAGTACTTC
V gene: TRBV7-2; D gene: -; J gene: TRBJ2-7; clone size: many; CDR3 protein: CASSLVGSTSSYEQYF; CDR3 DNA: TGTGCCAGCAGCTTAGTTGGGTCCACAAGCTCCTACGAGCAGTACTTC
V gene: TRBV20-1; D gene: -; J gene: TRBJ1-1; clone size: -; CDR3 protein: CSVPTGFTEAFF; CDR3 DNA: TGCAGTGTCCCGACAGGATTCACTGAAGCTTTCTTT
V gene: TRBV5-1; D gene: -; J gene: TRBJ2-7; clone size: -; CDR3 protein: CASSLIGGDSSYEQYF; CDR3 DNA: TGCGCCAGCAGCTTGATAGGCGGGGATAGCTCCTACGAGCAGTACTTC
V gene: TRBV6-6; D gene: TRBD2; J gene: TRBJ2-1; clone size: many; CDR3 protein: CASSLVSGAYNEQFF; CDR3 DNA: TGTGCCAGCAGTTTAGTTAGCGGGGCCTACAATGAGCAGTTCTTC
V gene: TRBV18; D gene: -; J gene: TRBJ2-2; clone size: few; CDR3 protein: CASSPSSNQELFF; CDR3 DNA: TGTGCCAGCTCACCTTCTTCTAACCAGGAGCTGTTTTTT
V gene: TRBV3-1; D gene: -; J gene: TRBJ2-5; clone size: -; CDR3 protein: CASSQAGSNQETQYF; CDR3 DNA: TGTGCCAGCAGCCAAGCCGGGTCGAACCAGGAGACCCAGTACTTC
V gene: TRBV7-8; D gene: -; J gene: TRBJ1-2; clone size: many; CDR3 protein: CASSPGRQSYGYTF; CDR3 DNA: TGTGCCAGCAGCCCAGGACGACAGAGCTATGGCTACACCTTC
V gene: TRBV6-6; D gene: TRBD1; J gene: TRBJ1-2; clone size: few; CDR3 protein: CASRGQGARGYTF; CDR3 DNA: TGTGCCAGCAGGGGTCAGGGGGCGAGGGGCTACACCTTC
V gene: TRBV2; D gene: -; J gene: TRBJ2-5; clone size: few; CDR3 protein: CASNIGTREETQYF; CDR3 DNA: TGTGCCAGCAATATAGGGACTCGAGAAGAGACCCAGTACTTC
V gene: TRBV20-1; D gene: TRBD2; J gene: TRBJ2-3; clone size: -; CDR3 protein: CSARPQAGGTDTQYF; CDR3 DNA: TGCAGTGCTAGACCCCAAGCGGGGGGAACAGATACGCAGTATTTT
V gene: TRBV24-1; D gene: -; J gene: TRBJ2-5; clone size: many; CDR3 protein: CATSGDGETQYF; CDR3 DNA: TGTGCCACCAGTGGAGACGGAGAGACCCAGTACTTC
V gene: TRBV18; D gene: TRBD1; J gene: TRBJ2-1; clone size: many; CDR3 protein: CASSPPPGQYNEQFF; CDR3 DNA: TGTGCCAGCTCACCCCCCCCGGGACAGTACAATGAGCAGTTCTTC
V gene: TRBV5-5; D gene: TRBD1; J gene: TRBJ1-1; clone size: -; CDR3 protein: CASSLVEQGATEAFF; CDR3 DNA: TGTGCCAGCAGCTTGGTTGAGCAGGGGGCGACTGAAGCTTTCTTT
V gene: TRBV19; D gene: TRBD1; J gene: TRBJ2-5; clone size: few; CDR3 protein: CAASRDSQETQYF; CDR3 DNA: TGTGCCGCATCCCGGGACAGCCAAGAGACCCAGTACTTC
V gene: TRBV5-1; D gene: -; J gene: TRBJ1-1; clone size: many; CDR3 protein: CASRFYGGASNTEAFF; CDR3 DNA: TGCGCCAGCAGGTTCTACGGGGGGGCTTCCAACACTGAAGCTTTCTTT
V gene: TRBV6-1; D gene: -; J gene: TRBJ2-5; clone size: -; CDR3 protein: CASSGRSWETQYF; CDR3 DNA: TGTGCCAGCAGTGGTCGGAGCTGGGAGACCCAGTACTTC